This entry lists 15 T cell receptor beta chains sequenced from one sample in a study of blood T cell repertoires in COVID-19. Method: immunoSEQ multiplex PCR; TCRdb's copy keeps in-frame clones and lacks some. The sample carries 97,000 or so clones, around 84% recorded once. The specimen was peripheral blood. The receptors derive from a man in his fifties with active or convalescent COVID-19.

The chain combines TRBV10-3 with TRBJ1-2; a possible D gene is TRBD1 (5 bases). The V end lost 4 bases, the J end lost 1 base, and 19 bases lay between the germline ends. The germline CDR1 and CDR2 sequences are ENHRY and SYGVKD. The length of the CDR3 is 17 residues. The CDR3 DNA reads as TGTGCCATCAGTGGGTTATTAGGGGTAGGGATTAACTATGGCTACACCTTC. This sequence encodes CAISGLLGVGINYGYTF.

The gene calls are TRBV7-9 and TRBJ2-7; 7 positions agree with TRBD1. Germline V gene lookup returns CDR1 SEHNR and CDR2 FQNEAQ (reference sequence). The CDR3 covers 14 residues. Trimming took 5 bases from V and 6 from J; bases not matched to a gene: 10. CDR3 sequence (DNA): TGTGCCAGCAGCCAAACCTTGACAGGGAGCGAGCAGTACTTC. Its protein is CASSQTLTGSEQYF. Together with reference TRBV7-9 and TRBJ2-7, the CDR3 gives the full variable domain: DTGVSQNPRHKITKRGQNVTFRCDPISEHNRLYWYRQTLGQGPEFLTYFQNEAQLEKSRLLSDRFSAERPKGSFSTLEIQRTEQGDSAMYLCASSQTLTGSEQYFGPGTRLTVT.

The chain employs TRBV10-2 and TRBJ1-5, with 9 bases that match TRBD1. The junction had 10 bases not matched to a gene; V was cut back by 10 bases and J by 6 bases. Germline values: CDR1 WSHSY, CDR2 SAAADI. This CDR3 is 14 amino acids long. CDR3 loop: CAISTGTGSQPQHF. In nucleotides, the CDR3 is TGCGCCATCTCCACCGGGACAGGGAGTCAGCCCCAGCATTTT.

The chain recombines TRBV2 with TRBJ2-2; 10 bases agree with TRBD2. This CDR3 has 14 residues. V trimming: 7 bases; J trimming: 7 bases; junction bases outside the gene matches: 6. Looked up from germline, CDR1 is SNHLY and CDR2 is FYNNEI. CDR3 sequence (DNA): TGTGCCAGCAAGAGCGGGGGGGCCATCGGGGAGCTGTTTTTT. Translation: CASKSGGAIGELFF.

The chain joins TRBV3-1 (or the pseudogene TRBV3-2) to TRBJ1-1; D call uncertain. CDR1 and CDR2 (germline): LGHDT, YNNKEL (reference sequence). The CDR3 contains 14 residues. Deletions cut 1 base from V and 4 bases from J, with 10 bases between. DNA of the CDR3: TGTGCCAGCAGCCAAGTCCCGGGGAGCACTGAAGCTTTCTTT. This codes for CASSQVPGSTEAFF.

V usage is TRBV5-1 and J usage is TRBJ1-1, with D possibly being TRBD1 (6 bases). CDR3 length equals 14 residues. V was shortened by 3 bases and J by 5 bases, with 14 bases between the two germline ends. Germline assignment: CDR1 SGHRS and CDR2 YFSETQ. The CDR3 spells CASSSAGVVTEAFF. The CDR3 nucleotides are TGCGCCAGCAGCTCCGCAGGGGTAGTTACTGAAGCTTTCTTT.

This chain joins TRBV7-9 and TRBJ2-3; 9 bases are shared with TRBD2. V lost 3 bases, J lost 0 bases, and 7 bases stayed unmatched. The CDR3 length is 17 residues. Germline values: CDR1 SEHNR, CDR2 FQNEAQ (reference sequence). In nucleotides, the CDR3 is TGTGCCAGCAGCTTCGGGAGCGGGGGGCCTAGCACAGATACGCAGTATTTT. It is translated as CASSFGSGGPSTDTQYF. The whole variable domain, filled in from reference TRBV7-9 and TRBJ2-3, reads DTGVSQNPRHKITKRGQNVTFRCDPISEHNRLYWYRQTLGQGPEFLTYFQNEAQLEKSRLLSDRFSAERPKGSFSTLEIQRTEQGDSAMYLCASSFGSGGPSTDTQYFGPGTRLTVL.

The rearrangement joins TRBV19 to TRBJ2-3; D gene ambiguous. The CDR3 extends over 13 amino acids. Trimming took off 7 bases at V and 4 bases at J, with 12 bases between the two ends. Germline values: CDR1 LNHDA, CDR2 SQIVND (reference sequence). CDR3 in DNA: TGTGCCAGTACCCCCCAAGGAGCAGATACGCAGTATTTT. Protein product: CASTPQGADTQYF.

In DNA form, the CDR3 reads TGTGCCAGCAGCTTGCAGGGGGGAATGGCCACTGAAGCTTTCTTT. Amino acids: CASSLQGGMATEAFF. This chain uses TRBV5-6 with TRBJ1-1; 7 nucleotides agree with TRBD1. The CDR3 sequence is 15 residues long. Trimming removed 1 base from V and 4 bases from J; junction bases left unmatched: 7. Germline values: CDR1 SGHDT, CDR2 YYEEEE.

The rearrangement joins TRBV6-6 to TRBJ2-1; maybe TRBD2 (6 bases). The CDR3 length is 14 residues. Trimming took 0 bases from V and 10 from J, leaving 13 bases between them. The germline CDR1 and CDR2 sequences are MNHNY and SVGAGI (reference sequence). In DNA, the CDR3 is TGTGCCAGCAGTTACTCGACGGGGGTTCGAGAGCAGTTCTTC. Encoded protein: CASSYSTGVREQFF.

The CDR3 bases are TGTGCCATCAGTGTGGTGAGGGGGCACGATTCACCCCTCCACTTT. Translated, it gives CAISVVRGHDSPLHF. The chain links TRBV10-3 to TRBJ1-6, with 7 bases matching TRBD1. The CDR3 spans 15 residues. CDR1 is ENHRY and CDR2 is SYGVKD in the germline V gene. The V gene end was trimmed by 4 bases and the J gene end by 8 bases; junction bases not matched to a gene: 8.

The V and J genes are TRBV5-1 and TRBJ1-1; D possibly corresponds to TRBD1 (5 bases). With 0 bases removed from V and 2 bases from J, the gap between germline ends came to 8 bases. The CDR3 length is 14 residues. CDR1 is SGHRS and CDR2 is YFSETQ in the germline V gene. CDR3: CASSLGTSNTEAFF. CDR3 sequence (DNA): TGCGCCAGCAGCTTGGGGACATCCAACACTGAAGCTTTCTTT.

V and J are TRBV27 and TRBJ1-5; 7 nucleotides match TRBD1. CDR1 is MNHEY, CDR2 SMNVEV, per germline (reference sequence). The junction had 8 bases not matched to a gene; V was cut back by 6 bases and J by 3 bases. The CDR3 runs to 15 residues. CDR3 amino acids: CASRIHRGLNQPQHF. The CDR3 region has the DNA TGTGCCAGCAGGATCCACAGGGGCCTCAATCAGCCCCAGCATTTT.

V is TRBV14 and J is TRBJ1-5; no clear D gene. The CDR3 sequence is 15 residues long. Germline loops: CDR1 SGHDN, CDR2 FVKESK. V was cut by 4 bases and J by 6 bases, with 16 bases left in between. The CDR3 DNA reads TGTGCCAGCAGCCCGGGTTCGAGGGTTGCTCAGCCCCAGCATTTT. This gives the protein CASSPGSRVAQPQHF.

This clone occurred once. The V call is TRBV19, the J call TRBJ2-2, with 7 bases that match TRBD1. Germline CDR1 and CDR2: LNHDA and SQIVND (reference sequence). The CDR3 length is 16 residues. J lost 3 bases, V lost 6 bases, and 10 bases had no gene match. As DNA, the CDR3 is TGTGCCAGTAGCAACACAGGGGTGGTGGACACCGGGGAGCTGTTTTTT. Amino acids: CASSNTGVVDTGELFF.